The rows below give T cell receptor beta chains drawn from one sample of a study of T-cell reconstitution after alpha-beta-depleted transplantation in children. TCRdb called the PCR reads again in MiXCR, with one record for every CDR3 protein. This sample has roughly 340,000 distinct CDR3 sequences, with 15% to 20% found just once. The specimen comprised PBMCs, mostly from graft donor cells, sampled 360 days after TCRalphabeta/CD19-depleted stem cell transplant. The receptors were sampled from a male patient under 10 years old who had a stem cell transplant for acute lymphoblastic leukemia, so the T cells may come from the graft donor. CDR3s include the opening cysteine and the closing phenylalanine or tryptophan. Each record gives: V gene, J gene, clone size, D gene, CDR3 DNA, CDR3 protein. D genes are given only for firm matches. Expanded clones are given a class, and other clones once, few, many or no size at all.

TRBV12-3/TRBV12-4	TRBJ2-3	.	.	TGTGCCAGTCGGAGAGCGAAAGCAGTCCTTGGCACAGATACGCAGTATTTT	CASRRAKAVLGTDTQYF
TRBV4-3	TRBJ2-2	.	TRBD1	TGCGCCAGCAGCCACACACTCCGGGACAGACGCACCGGGGAGCTGTTTTTT	CASSHTLRDRRTGELFF
TRBV29-1	TRBJ2-5	.	.	TGCAGCGTTCTTCCGGTGGAGACCCAGTACTTC	CSVLPVETQYF
TRBV4-1	TRBJ2-1	few	.	TGCGCCAGCAGCCAAGGGGTGGTGGGCCGCGCCTACAATGAGCAGTTCTTC	CASSQGVVGRAYNEQFF
TRBV10-3	TRBJ2-2	few	.	TGTGCCGCTGTAGCGGCGACGAACACCGGGGAGCTGTTTTTT	CAAVAATNTGELFF
TRBV9	TRBJ1-2	.	TRBD1	TGTGCCAGCAGCGTAGCTGGGACAGGTAGAGGCTACACCTTC	CASSVAGTGRGYTF
TRBV28	TRBJ2-7	.	TRBD2	TGTGCCAGCAGTTCCAGCGGGATGACCTACGAGCAGTACTTC	CASSSSGMTYEQYF
TRBV6-2/TRBV6-3	TRBJ2-3	.	.	TGTGCCAGCAGTTACGGGACTCGGTTTACGCAGTATTTT	CASSYGTRFTQYF
TRBV10-3	TRBJ2-5	many	TRBD2	TGTGCCATCAGTGATAAGGTAGCGGGGGAGACCCAGTACTTC	CAISDKVAGETQYF
TRBV9	TRBJ2-2	.	TRBD1	TGTGCCAGCAGCACCCGAGGGGGCCGCACCGGGGAGCTGTTTTTT	CASSTRGGRTGELFF
TRBV4-3	TRBJ2-2	.	.	TGCGCCAGCAGCCAAGATGGGGGACCCTATCTTTTTGACACCGGGGAGCTGTTTTTT	CASSQDGGPYLFDTGELFF
TRBV12-3/TRBV12-4	TRBJ2-1	many	.	TGTGCCAGCAGTTTTACCCTCGGAAGAAATGAGCAGTTCTTC	CASSFTLGRNEQFF
TRBV9	TRBJ1-5	.	.	TGTGCCAGCAGCGTAGGGTGGGAAAGCAATCAGCCCCAGCATTTT	CASSVGWESNQPQHF
TRBV12-3/TRBV12-4	TRBJ2-3	few	TRBD2	TGTGCCAGCAGTGCGACTAGCGCGAATACGCAGTATTTT	CASSATSANTQYF
TRBV29-1	TRBJ2-1	few	TRBD1	TGCAGCGTTGAGTCCCGACAGGGCACTAGTTTCAATGAGCAGTTCTTC	CSVESRQGTSFNEQFF
TRBV4-1	TRBJ2-7	few	TRBD1	TGCGCCAGCAGCCAACCGGGACAGGGAAACGAGCAGTACTTC	CASSQPGQGNEQYF
TRBV6-5	TRBJ2-7	few	TRBD2	TGTGCCAGCAGTTACGAGGGAGGGCCTGTCTACGAGCAGTACTTC	CASSYEGGPVYEQYF
TRBV4-3	TRBJ2-3	few	.	TGCGCCAGCAGCCAAGATGTAGCGTACTCACGCACAGATACGCAGTATTTT	CASSQDVAYSRTDTQYF
TRBV30	TRBJ2-1	.	TRBD2	TGTGCCTGGAGTGTGGGGACTAGCGGGAGTGATGAGCAGTTCTTC	CAWSVGTSGSDEQFF
TRBV24-1	TRBJ2-1	few	.	TGTGCCACCAGTGACCCGACAGTGAGCTCCTACAATGAGCAGTTCTTC	CATSDPTVSSYNEQFF
TRBV30	TRBJ2-3	.	TRBD1	TGTGCCTGGAACCAGGGGGCAGTCGATACGCAGTATTTT	CAWNQGAVDTQYF
TRBV4-3	TRBJ2-7	few	TRBD2	TGCGCCAGCAGCCAAGAGACCGGGACTAGTCTTTACGAGCAGTACTTC	CASSQETGTSLYEQYF
TRBV27	TRBJ1-6	few	.	TGTGCCAGCAGTTTTGAGAAAACGGTTAATTCACCCCTCCACTTT	CASSFEKTVNSPLHF
TRBV5-1	TRBJ2-1	.	TRBD2	TGCGCCAGCAGATGGCTAGCGGGAGGGCCGTTCGCGGATGAGCAGTTCTTC	CASRWLAGGPFADEQFF
TRBV10-3	TRBJ2-3	.	.	TGTGCCTCCGGGCCAGTAACAGATACGCAGTATTTT	CASGPVTDTQYF
TRBV7-2	TRBJ2-1	.	.	TGTGCCAGCAGCTTAGATTATCAGGAGCAGTTCTTC	CASSLDYQEQFF
TRBV20-1	TRBJ2-5	.	TRBD2	TGCAGTGCTAGAGATTGGACTAGCGGGAGAAGGGAGACCCAGTACTTC	CSARDWTSGRRETQYF